Listed below are T cell receptor beta chains from one sample, sequenced in a study of shared clonotypes between healthy human individuals. Libraries were prepared by immunoSEQ multiplex PCR; TCRdb keeps only in-frame clonotypes and omits some of them. The table lists more than 2 million clones, about 95% of them singletons. The specimen sequenced was naive CD8+ T cells sorted from blood. These receptors all come from a young man in good health. Both conserved end residues are trimmed from each CDR3. A D gene is named only where the DNA matches it firmly. The listing skips clone size in some rows; elsewhere it reads once, few, many or a size class.

d_call v_call clone_size cdr3_aa
. TRBV5-6 . ASSVAGAGSPTGELF
. TRBV4-1 . ASSQVMAAGRYEQY
. TRBV7-9 . ASSPGNYEQY
TRBD1 TRBV6-4 . ASSDPMTGAAF
. TRBV29-1 . SGSSSVRYNEQF
. TRBV25-1 once ASSGVGGWETQY
TRBD1 TRBV4-1 . ASSHGTGAYGYT
. TRBV29-1 . SVDPAGTNYGYT
. TRBV7-9 . ASSLDMVGAEAF
. TRBV13 . ASSLGQGSSEQY
. TRBV6-5 . ASSYSGGLGYGYT
. TRBV27 . ASSLFGPSSTDTQY
. TRBV2 . ASSGARDSGSYEQY
. TRBV28 . ASLPRGWAPQH
. TRBV4-3 once ASSQEVVPFQAKNIQY
TRBD2 TRBV2 . ASSESKLAGELYEQY
TRBD2 TRBV11-2 . ASSSGLAGDEQF
. TRBV19 . ASAYDGEYEQY
. TRBV7-9 once ASSQISGPYGYT
TRBD2 TRBV7-9 . ASSLAIAGGTDTQY
. TRBV4-2 . ASSQELALAKNIQY
. TRBV9 . ASSPEGGASYEQY
TRBD1 TRBV7-9 . ASSLAIGGSTDTQY
. TRBV5-8 . ASSLSDRGSYSNQPQH
. TRBV7-2 . ASSLVVGVGVLGNTEAF
TRBD1 TRBV5-4 . ASSLAGGYGYT
. TRBV6-5 . ASSYSSQNEQY
. TRBV7-2 . ASSLGFGYT
. TRBV28 . ASGSYSNQPQH
. TRBV7-2 . ASSLGQGGEQF
. TRBV14 . ASSQDLLLSGNTIY
. TRBV4-3 once ASSQAGGNTEAF
TRBD1 TRBV2 . ASSPGGGTGAPRLTSGYEQY
. TRBV19 . ASSIGGISEQY
. TRBV4-1 . ASSPREVGETQY
TRBD2 TRBV2 . ASSEAGGGVMYNEQF
. TRBV27 once ASSYSIGDGAYEQY
. TRBV19 few ASSSTQNTEAF
. TRBV5-1 . ASKGPYEQY
. TRBV4-1 once ASSQEEAPGNTIY
. TRBV5-6 few ASTPGWDTGNSPLH
. TRBV9 . ASSGGVAEAF
TRBD1 TRBV5-6 . ASSLALTGMETQY
TRBD2 TRBV2 . ASGLAGDTSTDTQY
TRBD2 TRBV27 . ASSLGWTSGAGGTQY
TRBD1 TRBV9 . ASSRGQGYEQY
. TRBV11-2 . ASSPFRAGEKLF
. TRBV7-2 . ASSQNRGASTDTQY
. TRBV7-9 . ASSRTGQQNGELF
TRBD2 TRBV10-2 . ASRGTSGFNEQF
TRBD1 TRBV11-2 . ASRPITGTGSSYEQY
. TRBV7-8 . ASSFEGRNEQF
TRBD2 TRBV7-2 once ASSPPWTSGRADYEQY